Below, one T cell receptor (beta chain) is given with its context. Its target antigen remains unknown. No much larger clonotype is one base removed from it; base qualities were not supplied. This sample is drawn from a study of T-cell reconstitution after alpha-beta-depleted transplantation in children (dated by TCRdb to between 2015 and 2016). Notes on the research overall: T-cell immune reconstitution after TCRalphabeta/CD19-depleted allogeneic hematopoietic cell transplantation in children was quantitatively tracked in the study by means of TCR repertoire profiling.

Sequences SEHNR (CDR1) and FQNEAQ (CDR2) are obtained from the germline V gene (reference sequence). V and J are truncated by 8 bases and 3 bases respectively, leaving an intervening sequence of 10 bases. The cysteine opens and the phenylalanine closes a CDR3 of 12 amino acids. Only the CDR3 region is kept as DNA, spanning 36 bases read in frame from base 1. In light of the paper, this sample's treatment or condition label describes: allogeneic hematopoietic cell transplantation with graft depleted of TCRalphabeta T cells and CD19 B cells. The transplant recipients were children given TCRalphabeta/CD19-depleted allogeneic hematopoietic cell grafts. The method was PCR. The sequencer listed for this sample is Illumina HiSeq 2500. To normalize quantification of the TCRbeta repertoire, the TCR libraries were built with molecular barcoding that relied on unique molecular identifiers. TCRdb applied fastp at Q25 and MiXCR to the public reads, then kept only in-frame beta chains. Rows are unified per CDR3 protein, each entry keeping the most common DNA and genes. Within this sample are about 210,000 distinct CDR3 sequences, with more than 15% of them counted one time only. The top ten clonotypes cover around 45% of the sample.

Overall study outcomes, separate from this receptor: Over the following months the frequencies of hyperexpanded clones went down, and after one year T-cell counts and TCRbeta diversity were mostly credited to newly produced T cells. The apparently early alphabetaT-cell count recovery about two months after transplant was reportedly dependent on only several hundred rapidly expanded clones derived from non-depleted graft cells. In some patients, the high TCRbeta diversity seen at day 60 was put down to recipient T cells and intrathymic progenitors that had survived conditioning.

The sample here was PBMCs, mostly from graft donor cells, taken 360 days after TCRalphabeta/CD19-depleted stem cell transplant. Rearrangement joined TRBV7-9 to TRBJ2-5; the D gene remains uncertain. The TCR originated in a male patient aged 2 to 10 who had a stem cell transplant for acute lymphoblastic leukemia, so the T cells may come from the graft donor. The nucleotide sequence is TGTGCCAGCGGTAGGATAGAAGAGACCCAGTACTTC. Its product reads: CASGRIEETQYF.